Following are 11 T cell receptor beta chains from one sample sequenced in a study of CD8 T cells in Susac syndrome. The RNA, about 0.5 to 1 ug, was put through reverse transcription using random hexamers. TCRdb analysed the immunoSEQ multiplex PCR reads with MiXCR anew, one entry per CDR3 protein. The sample holds 100,000 or so distinct CDR3 sequences, about 90% seen once. Specimen: CD4+ T cells from PBMCs. The source is a human donor in good health.

The J gene is TRBJ2-7, the V gene TRBV7-8, with D hard to call. The CDR3 runs 12 residues. Germline V gives CDR1 SGHVS, CDR2 FQNEAQ. The V and J ends lost 3 bases and 6 bases respectively, with 9 bases between them. The CDR3 protein is CASSFSALEQYF. The CDR3 DNA is TGTGCCAGCAGCTTTAGTGCGCTCGAGCAGTACTTC.

V usage is TRBV6-6 and J usage is TRBJ1-4, with D unresolved. The CDR3 contains 15 residues. V dropped 0 bases and J dropped 0 bases, with 5 bases sitting between them. CDR1 is MNHNY, CDR2 SVGAGI, per germline (reference sequence). The CDR3 loop reads CASSYSGATNEKLFF. The DNA for the CDR3 is TGTGCCAGCAGTTACTCTGGGGCAACTAATGAAAAACTGTTTTTT.

Only one count was recorded for this clonotype. The V gene is TRBV25-1, the J gene TRBJ1-6; the D gene is possibly TRBD1 (6 bases). The CDR3 has 16 residues. In germline, CDR1 is MGHDK, CDR2 SYGVNS. Trimming removed 4 bases from V and 9 bases from J, with 19 bases in between. CDR3 DNA sequence: TGTGCCAGCAGTGCCCCAGCACGGGGGGCTAGTTCACCCCTCCACTTT. Amino acid sequence: CASSAPARGASSPLHF.

The DNA of the CDR3 is TGTGCCAGCGTGTCGGCCGAGGTTAATGCCGGGGAGCTGTTTTTT. It specifies CASVSAEVNAGELFF. The genes are TRBV7-9 and TRBJ2-2; D unclear. The CDR3 runs 15 residues. V lost 8 bases to trimming and J lost 6 bases, with 19 bases between them. CDR1 is SEHNR and CDR2 is FQNEAQ in the germline V gene (reference sequence).

The V call is TRBV9, the J call TRBJ1-1, with a weak D call TRBD1 (6 bases). Germline V gene data show CDR1 as SGDLS and CDR2 as YYNGEE. Trimming removed 4 bases at V and 0 bases at J, with 16 bases between. CDR3 size: 16 residues. The chain's CDR3 is CASSPRTAELNTEAFF. The CDR3 DNA is TGTGCCAGCAGCCCCCGGACAGCAGAGCTGAACACTGAAGCTTTCTTT.

V and J are TRBV29-1 and TRBJ1-4; a weak D match, TRBD1 (6 bases). The germline CDR1 and CDR2 sequences are SQVTM and ANQGSEA. The CDR3 extends over 18 amino acids. Trimming took 0 bases from V and 6 from J, leaving 23 bases between them. The DNA for the CDR3 is TGCAGCGTTGAAGATTTGAAGGCAAGGGGGGCGGGTGATGAAAAACTGTTTTTT. This gives the protein CSVEDLKARGAGDEKLFF.

CDR3 amino acids: CASSPDTQYF. The CDR3 nucleotides are TGTGCCAGCAGCCCAGATACGCAGTATTTT. This sequence joins TRBV7-2 and TRBJ2-3; D gene unclear. The V end lost 5 bases, the J end lost 4 bases, and 1 base lay between the germline ends. Per the germline V gene, CDR1 is SGHTA and CDR2 is FQGNSA. The CDR3 runs to 10 residues.

This clonotype came up once. The chain combines TRBV5-1 with TRBJ1-1, with a tentative D call TRBD1 (6 bases). CDR1 and CDR2 (germline): SGHRS, YFSETQ. The CDR3 runs 15 residues. Deletions cut 0 bases from V and 1 base from J, with 10 bases between. CDR3 DNA sequence: TGCGCCAGCAGCTTGGTTGGACAGCGGAACACTGAAGCTTTCTTT. This encodes CASSLVGQRNTEAFF.

The V gene is TRBV29-1, the J gene TRBJ1-2; D is ambiguous. The V end lost 1 base, the J end lost 2 bases, and 8 bases lay between the germline ends. The CDR3 extends over 13 amino acids. CDR1 SQVTM and CDR2 ANQGSEA come from the germline V gene. CDR3 nucleotides: TGCAGCGTTGAAGTGTTCAGGAACTATGGCTACACCTTC. Translation: CSVEVFRNYGYTF.

This clonotype has only a few counts. The chain employs TRBV7-2 and TRBJ2-5; 10 nucleotides match TRBD1. Germline V lookup: CDR1 SGHTA, CDR2 FQGNSA. The CDR3 extends over 16 amino acids. V dropped 5 bases and J dropped 2; count of bases not matched to a gene: 8. In DNA form, the CDR3 reads TGTGCCAGCAGCCCAGCGGGACAGGGGAATCAAGAGACCCAGTACTTC. Translation gives CASSPAGQGNQETQYF.

The V call is TRBV12-3 or TRBV12-4, the J call TRBJ2-7, with no clear D. Trimming took off 9 bases at V and 7 bases at J, with 19 bases between the two ends. The CDR3 totals 13 residues. The CDR3 nucleotides are TGTGCCAGTAGGGTAGACACCAATCGGGAGCAGTACTTC. Protein product: CASRVDTNREQYF.